This T cell receptor (beta chain) was documented in a study of beta chain features in type 1 diabetes (dated by TCRdb to 2017 to 2018). About the study as a whole: Patients and healthy donors did not differ in mean age, gender distribution, total cell number or subset yield. A total of approximately 99,000,000 sorted cells were examined across all samples, and RNA yield correlated strongly with the number of cells per subset. The study compared TCRB repertoires of sorted circulating CD4+ T cell subsets between recently diagnosed type 1 diabetes patients and matched healthy donors. Regulatory and stem cell-like memory subsets were isolated from only 8 patients and roughly eight healthy donors, whereas naive and central memory subsets came from all 28 donors.

The table lists this clone with a few counts. The specificity of this receptor is unknown. No base-level quality is on record; no much larger clone is a single base apart. The paper as a whole reports these results and caveats: Naive, central memory and regulatory TCRB repertoires appeared to be more alike among patients than among healthy donors. Type 1 diabetes patients showed a moderate but significant shortening of TCRB CDR3 length in all four CD4+ subsets. At VDJ recombination sites, type 1 diabetes patients had fewer insertions and more deleted nucleotides, which implies abnormalities in thymic rearrangement. Because cDNA was sequenced instead of genomic DNA, highly expressing activated cells could be over-represented, though the groups showed no difference in activation or CD3 levels. Shorter templates might have been favored by PCR, but patient and control samples were amplified and corrected together, so both groups would have been affected equally by any skew. Only small numbers of individuals were included in the HLA sub-analyses, which left unresolved whether HLA type had any influence on TCRB rearrangement.

From its cysteine to its phenylalanine, the CDR3 spans 17 amino acids. The only DNA kept is the CDR3, 51 bases in frame from the first base. CDR1 LNHDA and CDR2 SQIVND are derived from the germline V gene (reference sequence). Trimming takes 4 bases off V and 8 bases off J; junction bases not matched to a gene: 11. Each donor gave one peripheral blood draw, averaging around 120 mL, which was collected into heparinised tubes. Naive, central memory, regulatory and stem cell-like memory CD4+ T cells were sorted on a BD FACSAria II using a panel including CD45RO, CCR7, CD25, CD127, CD95 and CD27. Purity was above 95% for every sorted population. PBMCs were separated immediately by Lymphoprep density gradient centrifugation and were stained directly, without being cultured. Samples were stained and sorted in pairs, with one healthy donor and one patient per experiment, so that batch effects were minimized.

All of the isolated RNA was reverse transcribed with the High Capacity cDNA Reverse Transcription Kit, so expressed TCRB transcripts were sequenced. Deep immunoSEQ sequencing was performed on naive, central memory and regulatory T cell samples, with an average of roughly 3.6 million total reads per sample. Sorted cells were lysed in RLT buffer and RNA was extracted with DNase-treated RNeasy Micro or Mini kits, depending on cell number. To prevent cross-contamination, each cell subset was processed individually, whereas patient and healthy donor samples were processed jointly. The immunoSEQ multiplex PCR was used to amplify TCRB sequences from cDNA, yielding 87-bp fragments that span the CDR3 region. Sequencing of the amplicons was done on the Illumina HiSeq platform. As for the original processing: PCR bias was computationally corrected using synthetic template baselines, reads within Hamming distance 2 were collapsed, and singletons that could not be merged were discarded. Reads were aligned against IMGT so that V, D and J genes, CDR3 length and insertions or deletions at six rearrangement sites could be assigned. Within each subset, clonotype counts were normalized to sorted cell number, after which true diversity and Gini coefficients were computed with the tcR R package. The overlap coefficient, calculated on TCRB nucleotide sequences, was used to quantify repertoire sharing. Out-of-frame TCRB sequences from naive cells were analyzed to stand in for the pre-selection repertoire. Sourced from immuneACCESS, this table was stored by TCRdb with only in-frame sequences that have V and J called. A share of the clones is absent; for the studies checked, an unresolved V gene accounts for under half, and the remainder has no known explanation. The V and J calls and clone size come from that table; D and trimming were worked out from the DNA. Within this sample are hundreds of thousands of clones, with 11% to 15% of them counted one time only. In total, the top ten clones hold 0.035% to 0.045% of the sample.

The sequence was collected from a man aged 18 to 30 with type 1 diabetes. The rearrangement combines TRBV19 with TRBJ2-1; 13 bases in the middle match TRBD2. The specimen was naive CD4+ T cells from blood. Explained via the paper, the cell subset or site label denotes: true naive CD4+ T cells. The bases read TGTGCCAGTAGTACTGCCCCGACTAGCGGGAGGAGACATGAGCAGTTCTTC. It translates to CASSTAPTSGRRHEQFF.